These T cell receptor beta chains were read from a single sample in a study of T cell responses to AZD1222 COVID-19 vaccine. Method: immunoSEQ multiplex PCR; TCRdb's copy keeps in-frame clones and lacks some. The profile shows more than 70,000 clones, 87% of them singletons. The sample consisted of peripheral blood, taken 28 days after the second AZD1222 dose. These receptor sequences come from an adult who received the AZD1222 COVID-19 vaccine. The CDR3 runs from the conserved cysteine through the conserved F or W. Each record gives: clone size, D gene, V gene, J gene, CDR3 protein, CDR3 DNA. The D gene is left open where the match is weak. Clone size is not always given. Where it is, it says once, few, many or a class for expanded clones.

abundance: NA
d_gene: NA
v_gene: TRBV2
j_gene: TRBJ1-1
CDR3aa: CASSVDGVNTEAFF
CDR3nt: TGTGCCAGCAGTGTGGACGGGGTGAACACTGAAGCTTTCTTT

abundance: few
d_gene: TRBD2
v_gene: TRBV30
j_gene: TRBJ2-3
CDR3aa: CAWSPGLAIDTQYF
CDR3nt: TGTGCCTGGAGTCCGGGACTAGCGATTGATACGCAGTATTTT

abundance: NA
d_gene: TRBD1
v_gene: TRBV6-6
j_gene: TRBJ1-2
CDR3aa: CASQDREANYGYTF
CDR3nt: TGTGCCAGCCAGGACAGGGAAGCTAACTATGGCTACACCTTC

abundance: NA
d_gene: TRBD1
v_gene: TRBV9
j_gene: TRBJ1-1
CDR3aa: CASSVGGTGVTEAFF
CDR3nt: TGTGCCAGCAGCGTAGGGGGGACAGGGGTCACTGAAGCTTTCTTT

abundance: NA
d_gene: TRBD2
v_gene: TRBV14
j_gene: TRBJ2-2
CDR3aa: CASSTGLAGAAGELFF
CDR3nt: TGTGCCAGCAGCACCGGACTAGCGGGAGCAGCCGGGGAGCTGTTTTTT

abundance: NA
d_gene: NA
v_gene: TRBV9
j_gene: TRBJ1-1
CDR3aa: CASSTLTVNTEAFF
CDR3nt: TGTGCCAGCAGCACCCTGACAGTGAACACTGAAGCTTTCTTT

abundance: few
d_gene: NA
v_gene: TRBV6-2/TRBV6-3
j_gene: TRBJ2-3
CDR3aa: CASSSQAWDTQYF
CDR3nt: TGTGCCAGCAGTTCCCAGGCTTGGGATACGCAGTATTTT

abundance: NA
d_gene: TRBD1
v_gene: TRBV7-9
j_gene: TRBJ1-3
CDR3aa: CASTPRGTGASTGNTIYF
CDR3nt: TGTGCCAGCACCCCGAGAGGGACAGGGGCTTCAACTGGAAACACCATATATTTT

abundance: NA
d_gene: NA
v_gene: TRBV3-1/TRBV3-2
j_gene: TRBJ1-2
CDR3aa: CASSQWGGLNFGYTF
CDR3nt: TGTGCCAGCAGCCAATGGGGGGGGCTTAACTTTGGCTACACCTTC

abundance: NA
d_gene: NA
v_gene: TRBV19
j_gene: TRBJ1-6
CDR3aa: CASSLTRDPPLHF
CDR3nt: TGTGCCAGTAGTCTAACCAGGGACCCACCCCTCCACTTT

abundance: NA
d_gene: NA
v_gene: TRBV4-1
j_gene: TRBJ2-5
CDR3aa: CASSQEEGYQTQYF
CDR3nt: TGCGCCAGCAGCCAAGAAGAGGGATACCAGACCCAGTACTTC

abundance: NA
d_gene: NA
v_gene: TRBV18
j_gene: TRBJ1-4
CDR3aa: CASSPYFDSNEKLFF
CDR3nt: TGTGCCAGCTCACCTTATTTTGACAGTAATGAAAAACTGTTTTTT

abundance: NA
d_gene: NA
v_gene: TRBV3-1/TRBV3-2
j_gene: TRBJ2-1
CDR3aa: CASSSETKAAYNEQFF
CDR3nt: TGTGCCAGCAGCAGCGAGACCAAAGCGGCCTACAATGAGCAGTTCTTC

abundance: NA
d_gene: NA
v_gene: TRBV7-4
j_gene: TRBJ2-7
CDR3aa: CASSLAVQGPYEQYF
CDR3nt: TGTGCCAGCAGCTTAGCCGTTCAGGGGCCCTACGAGCAGTACTTC

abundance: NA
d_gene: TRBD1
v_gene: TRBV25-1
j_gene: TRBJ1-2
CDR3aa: CASSEYDSPGQGYGYTF
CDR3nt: TGTGCCAGCAGTGAATATGACTCACCGGGACAGGGCTATGGCTACACCTTC

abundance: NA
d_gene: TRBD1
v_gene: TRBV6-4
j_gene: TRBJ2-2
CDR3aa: CASSEDRTGAHGELFF
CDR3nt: TGTGCCAGCAGTGAAGACCGGACAGGAGCTCACGGGGAGCTGTTTTTT

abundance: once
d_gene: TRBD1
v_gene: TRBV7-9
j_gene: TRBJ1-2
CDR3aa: CASSLTGGLDGYTF
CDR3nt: TGTGCCAGCAGCTTGACAGGGGGCCTCGATGGCTACACCTTC

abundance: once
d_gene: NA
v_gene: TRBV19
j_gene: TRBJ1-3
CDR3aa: CATGRTVSSGNTIYF
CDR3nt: TGTGCCACCGGAAGGACAGTAAGCTCTGGAAACACCATATATTTT

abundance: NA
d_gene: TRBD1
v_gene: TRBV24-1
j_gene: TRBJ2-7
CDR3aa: CATRQGAFVSYEQYF
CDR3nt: TGTGCCACCAGACAGGGGGCCTTCGTCTCCTACGAGCAGTACTTC

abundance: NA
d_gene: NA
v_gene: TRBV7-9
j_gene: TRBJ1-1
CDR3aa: CASSSTPGIVAFF
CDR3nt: TGTGCCAGCAGCTCGACCCCAGGGATCGTAGCTTTCTTT

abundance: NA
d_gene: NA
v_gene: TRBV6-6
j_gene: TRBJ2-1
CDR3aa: CASSYGGRGNYEQFF
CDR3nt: TGTGCCAGCAGTTACGGTGGGAGGGGGAATTACGAGCAGTTCTTC

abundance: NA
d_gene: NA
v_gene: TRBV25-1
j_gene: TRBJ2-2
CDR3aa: CASGDGADFTGELFF
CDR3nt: TGTGCCAGTGGAGACGGCGCCGATTTCACCGGGGAGCTGTTTTTT

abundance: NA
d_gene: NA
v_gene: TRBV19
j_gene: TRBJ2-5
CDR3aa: CASSDAEGVLETQYF
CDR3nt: TGTGCCAGTAGTGATGCGGAGGGAGTTTTGGAGACCCAGTACTTC

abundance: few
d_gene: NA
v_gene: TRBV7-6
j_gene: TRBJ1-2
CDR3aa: CASSEDRYGYTF
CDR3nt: TGTGCCAGCAGCGAGGACAGATATGGCTACACCTTC

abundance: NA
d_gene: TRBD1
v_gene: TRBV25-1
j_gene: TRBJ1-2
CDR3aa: CASSARTGTPRSIRGYTF
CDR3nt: TGTGCCAGCAGTGCCCGGACAGGGACCCCCCGTTCGATCAGGGGCTACACCTTC

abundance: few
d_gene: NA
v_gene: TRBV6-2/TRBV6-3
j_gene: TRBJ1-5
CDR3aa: CASSYPRQRNQPQHF
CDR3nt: TGTGCCAGCAGTTACCCAAGACAGCGCAATCAGCCCCAGCATTTT

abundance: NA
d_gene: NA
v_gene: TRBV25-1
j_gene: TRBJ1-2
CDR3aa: CASSALYGYTF
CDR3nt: TGTGCCAGCAGTGCCCTCTATGGCTACACCTTC

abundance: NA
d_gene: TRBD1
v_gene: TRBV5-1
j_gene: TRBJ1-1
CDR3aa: CASSGQGGNTEAFF
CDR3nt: TGCGCCAGCAGCGGACAGGGTGGGAACACTGAAGCTTTCTTT

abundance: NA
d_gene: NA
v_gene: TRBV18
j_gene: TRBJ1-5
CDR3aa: CASSPGRGGEQPQHF
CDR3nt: TGTGCCAGCTCACCGGGTCGGGGTGGTGAACAGCCCCAGCATTTT

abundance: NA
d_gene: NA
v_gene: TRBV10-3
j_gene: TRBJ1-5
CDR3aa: CAISESRQPQHF
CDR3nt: TGTGCCATCAGTGAGTCGCGTCAGCCCCAGCATTTT

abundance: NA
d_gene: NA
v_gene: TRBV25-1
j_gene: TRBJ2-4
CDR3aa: CASSDRVQNIQYF
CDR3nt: TGTGCCAGCAGTGACAGAGTCCAAAACATTCAGTACTTC

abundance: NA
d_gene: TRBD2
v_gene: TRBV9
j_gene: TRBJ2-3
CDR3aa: CASSVASGSPLSPQYF
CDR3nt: TGTGCCAGCAGCGTAGCTAGCGGGAGTCCTCTTTCTCCGCAGTATTTT

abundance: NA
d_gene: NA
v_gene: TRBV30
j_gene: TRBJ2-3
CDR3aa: CAWSPSGYTDTQYF
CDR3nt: TGTGCCTGGAGTCCCTCAGGGTACACAGATACGCAGTATTTT

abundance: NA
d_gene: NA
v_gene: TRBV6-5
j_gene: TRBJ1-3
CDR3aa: CASSYSGQKVGNTIYF
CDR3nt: TGTGCCAGCAGTTACTCGGGGCAGAAAGTTGGAAACACCATATATTTT

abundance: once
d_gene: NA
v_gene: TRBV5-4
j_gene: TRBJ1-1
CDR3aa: CASSLSAGNTEAFF
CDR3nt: TGTGCCAGCAGCTTGTCGGCGGGAAACACTGAAGCTTTCTTT

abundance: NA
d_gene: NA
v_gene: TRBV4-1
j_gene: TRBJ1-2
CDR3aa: CASSQLGLLASEGYGYTF
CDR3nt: TGCGCCAGCAGCCAACTCGGACTGCTAGCTTCCGAGGGATATGGCTACACCTTC